Described below is a single T cell receptor (beta chain) sequence and its context. Its antigen is not identified. The V end lost 4 bases, the J end lost 2 bases, and 8 bases lay between the germline ends. Germline V gene sequence: CDR1 LNHDA, CDR2 SQIVND (reference sequence). This CDR3 contains 13 residues. Treatment specified: 10-day PBMC culture with coronavirus spike peptide pools or control peptides (ViraFEST assay). Cultures of PBMCs, around 2 million per well, were set up with 10 IU/ml IL-2 and about 9.7 ug/ml peptide pools. The data belong to a study of vaccination and CD4 T cells after COVID-19. Study conclusions and caveats: With convalescent patients, a median roughly 83% of reactive clones emerged solely after vaccination.

Cultured CD4+ T cell DNA was sequenced using the Oncomine TCR Beta short-read assay. The genomic DNA was obtained from cultured CD4+ T cells by extraction with the QIAamp micro DNA kit. TCRdb redid the calling of the PCR reads with MiXCR, one entry per CDR3 protein. This sample has approximately 14,000 distinct CDR3 sequences, with approximately 30% found just once. The receptor comes from a human donor with COVID-19. The V gene is TRBV19, the J gene TRBJ1-1, with D possibly matching TRBD1 (5 bases). Sample: cultured CD4+ T cells from blood. The CDR3 sequence is CASSKQANTEAFF. CDR3 DNA: TGTGCCAGTAGTAAACAGGCAAACACTGAAGCTTTCTTT.